This T cell receptor beta chain emerged from a study of CD8+ T cells in alopecia areata. Across the study: Treatment of the treated patients consisted of oral tofacitinib, 5 to 10 mg twice daily.

Treatment defined: oral pan-JAK inhibitor, 5-10 mg twice daily. Sorting from PBMCs produced CD4+ and CD8+ T cells. About this clone itself: Antigen specificity is unknown.

The germline V gene encodes CDR1 SQVTM and CDR2 ANQGSEA. Deletions cut 4 bases from V and 1 base from J, with 7 bases between. This CDR3 is built from 12 residues. In each case, RNA was isolated and then reverse transcribed into cDNA as the sequencing template. The assay was immunoSEQ multiplex PCR, and TCRdb's table has in-frame clones only and misses some. This sample has some 110,000 clones, with less than 75% found just once. Study-wide findings and caveats: While tofacitinib was given, many expanded lesional clones persisted in scalp and blood. Since there was just one nonresponder, nobody can yet say how baseline CD8+ expansion ties to response.

This receptor was taken from a human donor with alopecia areata. The sample consisted of CD8+ T cells sorted from blood, taken at week 24, from a patient treated with tofacitinib. The chain combines TRBV29-1 with TRBJ1-1; D is undetermined. As DNA, the CDR3 is TGCAGCGTTGTAGATGCGAACACTGAAGCTTTCTTT. Its translation: CSVVDANTEAFF.